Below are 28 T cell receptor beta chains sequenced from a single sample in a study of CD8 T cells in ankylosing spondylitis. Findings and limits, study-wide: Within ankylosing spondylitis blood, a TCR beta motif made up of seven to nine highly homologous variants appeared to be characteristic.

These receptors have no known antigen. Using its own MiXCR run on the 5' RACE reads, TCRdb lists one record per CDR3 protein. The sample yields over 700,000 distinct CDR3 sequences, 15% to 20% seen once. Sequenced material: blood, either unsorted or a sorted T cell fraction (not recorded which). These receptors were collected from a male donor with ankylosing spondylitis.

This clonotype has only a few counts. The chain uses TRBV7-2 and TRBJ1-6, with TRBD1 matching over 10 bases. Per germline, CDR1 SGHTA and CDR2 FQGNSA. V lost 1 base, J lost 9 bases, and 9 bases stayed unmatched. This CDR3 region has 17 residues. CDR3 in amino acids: CASSLGGGGQGISPLHF. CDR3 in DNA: TGTGCCAGCAGCTTAGGTGGTGGGGGACAGGGGATTTCACCCCTCCACTTT.

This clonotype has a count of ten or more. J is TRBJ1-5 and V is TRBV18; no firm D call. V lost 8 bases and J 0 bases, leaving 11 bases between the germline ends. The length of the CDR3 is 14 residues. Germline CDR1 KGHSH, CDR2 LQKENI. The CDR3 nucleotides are TGTGCCAGCAGCCCAGTGTATAGCAATCAGCCCCAGCATTTT. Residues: CASSPVYSNQPQHF.

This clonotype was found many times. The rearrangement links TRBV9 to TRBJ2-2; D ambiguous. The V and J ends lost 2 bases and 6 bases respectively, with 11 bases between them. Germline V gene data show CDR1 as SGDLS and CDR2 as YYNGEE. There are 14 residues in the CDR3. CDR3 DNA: TGTGCCAGCAGCGTGACGGGTGGGTCCGGGGAGCTGTTTTTT. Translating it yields CASSVTGGSGELFF.

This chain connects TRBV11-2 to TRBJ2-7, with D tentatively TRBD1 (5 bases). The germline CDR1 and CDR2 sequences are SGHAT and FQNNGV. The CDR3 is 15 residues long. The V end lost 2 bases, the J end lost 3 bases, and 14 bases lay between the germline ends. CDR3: CASSLPTAGHYEQYF. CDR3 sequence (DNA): TGTGCCAGCAGCTTACCGACGGCAGGGCACTACGAGCAGTACTTC.

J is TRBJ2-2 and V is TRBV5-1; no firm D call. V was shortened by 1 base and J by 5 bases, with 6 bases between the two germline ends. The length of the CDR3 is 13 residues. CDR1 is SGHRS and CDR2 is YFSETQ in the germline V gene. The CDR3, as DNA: TGCGCCAGCAGCTTGACACTGACCGGGGAGCTGTTTTTT. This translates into CASSLTLTGELFF.

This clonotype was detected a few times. CDR3 region: CASSLIGIATNEKLFF. CDR3 DNA sequence: TGCGCCAGCAGCCTGATCGGCATTGCAACTAATGAAAAACTGTTTTTT. This sequence joins TRBV5-1 and TRBJ1-4; D is unclear. V lost 4 bases, J lost 0 bases, and 13 bases lay in between. The CDR3 runs to 16 residues. Germline V CDR1 and CDR2: SGHRS, YFSETQ.

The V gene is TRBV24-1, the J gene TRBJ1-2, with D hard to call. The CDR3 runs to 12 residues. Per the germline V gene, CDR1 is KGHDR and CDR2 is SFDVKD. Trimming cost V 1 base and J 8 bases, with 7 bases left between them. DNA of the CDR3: TGTGCCACCAGTGATTTTTTCGGCGGCTACACCTTC. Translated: CATSDFFGGYTF.

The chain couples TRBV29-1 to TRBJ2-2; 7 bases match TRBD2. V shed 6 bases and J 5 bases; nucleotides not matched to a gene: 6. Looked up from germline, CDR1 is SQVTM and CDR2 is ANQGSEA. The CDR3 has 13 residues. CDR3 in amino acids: CSVLVGGTGELFF. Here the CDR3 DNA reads TGCAGCGTGTTAGTCGGGGGGACCGGGGAGCTGTTTTTT.

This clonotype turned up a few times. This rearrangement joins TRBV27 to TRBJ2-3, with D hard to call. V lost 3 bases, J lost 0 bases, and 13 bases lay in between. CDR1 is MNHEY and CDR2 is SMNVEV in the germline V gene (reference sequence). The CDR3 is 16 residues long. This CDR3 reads CASSLANRPSTDTQYF. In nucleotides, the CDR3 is TGTGCCAGCAGTTTGGCCAACAGACCTAGCACAGATACGCAGTATTTT.

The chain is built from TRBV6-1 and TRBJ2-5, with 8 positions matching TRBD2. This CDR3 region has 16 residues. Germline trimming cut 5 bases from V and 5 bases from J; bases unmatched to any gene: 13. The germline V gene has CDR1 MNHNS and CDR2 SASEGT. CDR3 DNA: TGTGCCAGCAGTCCGCCAAGCGGGGGAGGAAGGGAGACCCAGTACTTC. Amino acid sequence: CASSPPSGGGRETQYF.

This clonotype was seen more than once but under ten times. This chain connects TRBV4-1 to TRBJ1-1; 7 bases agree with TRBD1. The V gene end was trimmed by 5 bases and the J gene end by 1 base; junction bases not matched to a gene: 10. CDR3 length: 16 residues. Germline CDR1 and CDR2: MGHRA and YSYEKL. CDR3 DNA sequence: TGCGCCAGCAGCACCAACAAGGGGGCGGGGAACACTGAAGCTTTCTTT. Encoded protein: CASSTNKGAGNTEAFF.

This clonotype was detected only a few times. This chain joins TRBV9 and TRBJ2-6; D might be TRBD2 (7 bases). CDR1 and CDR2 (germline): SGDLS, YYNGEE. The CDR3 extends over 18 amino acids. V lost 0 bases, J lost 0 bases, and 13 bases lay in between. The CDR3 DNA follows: TGTGCCAGCAGCGTAGCTCCGGGGGGCCTCTCTGGGGCCAACGTCCTGACTTTC. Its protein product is CASSVAPGGLSGANVLTF.

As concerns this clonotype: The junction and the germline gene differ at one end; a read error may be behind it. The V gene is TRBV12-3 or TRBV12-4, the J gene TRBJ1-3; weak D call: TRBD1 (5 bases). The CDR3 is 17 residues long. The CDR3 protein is CTSSPPPGEWSGNTIYF. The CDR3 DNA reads TGTACCAGCAGTCCCCCTCCGGGGGAATGGTCTGGAAACACCATATATTTT.

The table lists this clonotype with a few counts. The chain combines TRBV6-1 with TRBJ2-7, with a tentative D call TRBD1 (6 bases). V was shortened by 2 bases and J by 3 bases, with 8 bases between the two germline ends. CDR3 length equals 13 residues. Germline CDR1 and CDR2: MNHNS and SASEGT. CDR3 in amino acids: CASSEQGSYEQYF. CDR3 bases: TGTGCCAGCAGTGAACAGGGGAGCTACGAGCAGTACTTC.

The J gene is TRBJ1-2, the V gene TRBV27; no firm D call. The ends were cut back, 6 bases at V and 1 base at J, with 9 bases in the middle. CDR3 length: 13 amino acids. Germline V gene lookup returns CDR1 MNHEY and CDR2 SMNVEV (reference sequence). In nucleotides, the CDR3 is TGTGCCAGCAGCACAAATAATAACTATGGCTACACCTTC. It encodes CASSTNNNYGYTF.

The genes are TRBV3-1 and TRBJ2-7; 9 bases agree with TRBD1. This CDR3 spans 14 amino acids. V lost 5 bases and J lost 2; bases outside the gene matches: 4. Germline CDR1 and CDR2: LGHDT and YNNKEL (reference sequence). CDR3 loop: CASSERDRAYEQYF. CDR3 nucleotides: TGTGCCAGCAGCGAGCGGGACAGGGCCTACGAGCAGTACTTC.

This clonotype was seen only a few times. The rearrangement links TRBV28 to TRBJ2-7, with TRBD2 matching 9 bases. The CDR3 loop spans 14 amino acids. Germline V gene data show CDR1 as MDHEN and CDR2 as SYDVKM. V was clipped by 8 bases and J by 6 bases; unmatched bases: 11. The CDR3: CASQPGLAVSEQYF. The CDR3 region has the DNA TGTGCCAGCCAACCGGGACTAGCAGTGTCCGAGCAGTACTTC.

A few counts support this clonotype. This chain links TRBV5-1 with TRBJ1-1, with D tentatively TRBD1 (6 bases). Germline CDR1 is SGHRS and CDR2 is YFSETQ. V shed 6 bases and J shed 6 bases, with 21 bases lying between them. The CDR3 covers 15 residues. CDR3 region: CASKGWGRDPAEAFF. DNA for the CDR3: TGCGCCAGCAAAGGATGGGGGCGCGATCCGGCTGAAGCTTTCTTT.

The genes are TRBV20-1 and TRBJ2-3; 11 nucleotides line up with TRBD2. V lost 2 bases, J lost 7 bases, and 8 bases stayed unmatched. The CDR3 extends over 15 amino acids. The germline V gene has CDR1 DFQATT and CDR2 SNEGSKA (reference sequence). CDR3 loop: CSARLLAGDTNTQYF. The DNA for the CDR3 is TGCAGTGCTAGATTACTAGCGGGAGATACGAATACGCAGTATTTT.

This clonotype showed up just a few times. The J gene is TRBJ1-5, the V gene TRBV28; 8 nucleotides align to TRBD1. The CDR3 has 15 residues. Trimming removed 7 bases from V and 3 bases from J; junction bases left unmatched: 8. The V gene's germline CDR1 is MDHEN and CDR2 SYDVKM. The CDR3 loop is CASKPGTGFNQPQHF. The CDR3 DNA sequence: TGTGCCAGCAAACCCGGGACAGGATTCAATCAGCCCCAGCATTTT.

CDR3 in DNA: TGTGCCAGCAGCATAGGACAGAGCTGGACTGAAGCTTTCTTT. Translating gives CASSIGQSWTEAFF. This sequence joins TRBV5-6 and TRBJ1-1; a possible D gene is TRBD1 (6 bases). The CDR3 runs 14 residues. Germline CDR1 and CDR2: SGHDT and YYEEEE. V lost 4 bases, J lost 5 bases, and 15 bases lay in between.

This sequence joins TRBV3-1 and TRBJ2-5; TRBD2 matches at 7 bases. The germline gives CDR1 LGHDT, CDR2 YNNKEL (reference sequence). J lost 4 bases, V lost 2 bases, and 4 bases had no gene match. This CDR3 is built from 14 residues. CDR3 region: CASSQLGGRETQYF. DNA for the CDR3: TGTGCCAGCAGCCAATTGGGGGGGAGAGAGACCCAGTACTTC.

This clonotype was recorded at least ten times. The CDR3, as DNA: TGTGCCAGCAGTGAGGGGACAGGGGCTGGAAACACCATATATTTT. Amino acid sequence: CASSEGTGAGNTIYF. The chain links TRBV12-3 or TRBV12-4 to TRBJ1-3, with TRBD1 matching over 10 bases. V lost 5 bases, J lost 2 bases, and 3 bases stayed unmatched. The CDR3 is 15 residues long.

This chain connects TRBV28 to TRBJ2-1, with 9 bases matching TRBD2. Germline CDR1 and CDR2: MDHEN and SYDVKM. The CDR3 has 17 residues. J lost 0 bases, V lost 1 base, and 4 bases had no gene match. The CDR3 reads CASSLFLSGSSYNEQFF. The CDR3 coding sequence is TGTGCCAGCAGTTTATTCCTTAGCGGGAGCTCCTACAATGAGCAGTTCTTC.

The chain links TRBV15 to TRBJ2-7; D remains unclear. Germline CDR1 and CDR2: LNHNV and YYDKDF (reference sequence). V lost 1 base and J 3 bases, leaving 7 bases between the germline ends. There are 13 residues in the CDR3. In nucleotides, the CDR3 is TGTGCCACCAGCAGAGTGGGCAGCTACGAGCAGTACTTC. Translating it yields CATSRVGSYEQYF.

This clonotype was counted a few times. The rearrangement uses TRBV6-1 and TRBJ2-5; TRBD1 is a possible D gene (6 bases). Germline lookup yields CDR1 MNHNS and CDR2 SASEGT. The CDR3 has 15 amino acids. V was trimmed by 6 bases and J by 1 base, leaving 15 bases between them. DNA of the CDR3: TGTGCCAGCAGCACACACCGGACAGTCCAAGAGACCCAGTACTTC. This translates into CASSTHRTVQETQYF.

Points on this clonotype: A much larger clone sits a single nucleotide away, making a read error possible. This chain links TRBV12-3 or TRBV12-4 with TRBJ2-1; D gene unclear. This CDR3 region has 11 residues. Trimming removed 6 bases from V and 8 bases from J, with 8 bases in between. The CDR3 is CASSRTDEQFF. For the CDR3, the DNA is TGTGCCAGCAGCCGGACCGATGAGCAGTTCTTC.

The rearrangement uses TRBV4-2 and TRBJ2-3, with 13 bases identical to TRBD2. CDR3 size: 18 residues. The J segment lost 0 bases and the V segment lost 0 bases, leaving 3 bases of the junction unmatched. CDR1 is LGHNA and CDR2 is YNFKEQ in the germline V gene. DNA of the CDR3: TGTGCCAGCAGCCAAGATCGACTAGCGGGAGGTAGCACAGATACGCAGTATTTT. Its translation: CASSQDRLAGGSTDTQYF.